The entry that follows covers one T cell receptor (beta chain) sequence. Its cognate antigen is unknown. This specimen comes from a study of cytotoxic CD8 clonotypes in ibrutinib-treated CLL. About the research overall: Samples averaged 255,043 productive templates and more than 85,000 productive rearrangements.

The V and J ends lost 2 bases and 5 bases respectively, with 11 bases between them. CDR1 and CDR2 from the germline V gene are SGHKS and YYEKEE (reference sequence). The CDR3 contains 14 residues. General observations from the study: Rare overall, public clonotypes shrank or held steady under therapy.

The planned depth of sequencing spanned 1 in 200,000 to 1 in 1 million T cells. Sequenced by immunoSEQ multiplex PCR; TCRdb stores in-frame clones only, minus some. The repertoire holds 90,000 to 100,000 clones, with approximately 80% as singletons. The rearrangement uses TRBV5-5 and TRBJ1-5, with D perhaps matching TRBD1 (5 bases). The receptor comes from a human donor with chronic lymphocytic leukemia. The sample here was PBMCs, taken after 12 months of ibrutinib treatment. CDR3 region: CASSFSQGDQPQHF. The CDR3 DNA reads TGTGCCAGCAGCTTTTCTCAGGGCGATCAGCCCCAGCATTTT. Full variable domain (missing parts from reference TRBV5-5 and TRBJ1-5): DAGVTQSPTHLIKTRGQQVTLRCSPISGHKSVSWYQQVLGQGPQFIFQYYEKEERGRGNFPDRFSARQFPNYSSELNVNALLLGDSALYLCASSFSQGDQPQHFGDGTRLSIL.